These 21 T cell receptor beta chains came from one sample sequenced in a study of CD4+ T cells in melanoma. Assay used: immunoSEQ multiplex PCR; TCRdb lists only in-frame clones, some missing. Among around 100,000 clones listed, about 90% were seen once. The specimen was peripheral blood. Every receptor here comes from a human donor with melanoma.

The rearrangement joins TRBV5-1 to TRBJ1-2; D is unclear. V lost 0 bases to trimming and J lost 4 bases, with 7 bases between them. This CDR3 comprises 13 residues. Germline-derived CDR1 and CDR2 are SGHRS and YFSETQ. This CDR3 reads CASSLGRGYGYTF. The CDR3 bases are TGCGCCAGCAGCTTGGGTCGGGGCTATGGCTACACCTTC.

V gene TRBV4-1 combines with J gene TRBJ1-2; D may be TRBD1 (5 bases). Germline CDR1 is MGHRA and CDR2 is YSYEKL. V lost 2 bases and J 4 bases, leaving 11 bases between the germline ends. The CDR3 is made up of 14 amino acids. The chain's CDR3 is CASSQPYRPYGYTF. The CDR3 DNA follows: TGCGCCAGCAGCCAACCGTACAGGCCCTATGGCTACACCTTC.

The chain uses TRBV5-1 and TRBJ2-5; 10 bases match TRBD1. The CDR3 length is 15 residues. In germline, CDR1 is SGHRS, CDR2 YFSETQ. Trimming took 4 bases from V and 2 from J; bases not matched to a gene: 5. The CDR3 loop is CASSPRTGGQETQYF. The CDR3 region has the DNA TGCGCCAGCAGCCCCCGGACAGGGGGGCAAGAGACCCAGTACTTC.

The CDR3: CASRDRVNTGELFF. The CDR3 nucleotides are TGTGCCAGCAGGGACAGGGTGAACACCGGGGAGCTGTTTTTT. The chain carries TRBV6-1 and TRBJ2-2; 8 bases line up with TRBD1. CDR3 length: 14 amino acids. Trimming took 6 bases from V and 1 from J; bases not matched to a gene: 1. Germline CDR1 reads MNHNS; CDR2 reads SASEGT.

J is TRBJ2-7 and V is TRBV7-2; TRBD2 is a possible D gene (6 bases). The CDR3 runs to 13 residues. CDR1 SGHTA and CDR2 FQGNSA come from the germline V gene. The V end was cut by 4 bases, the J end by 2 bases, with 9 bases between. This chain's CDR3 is CASSWDFAYEQYF. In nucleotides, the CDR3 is TGTGCCAGCAGCTGGGACTTTGCCTACGAGCAGTACTTC.

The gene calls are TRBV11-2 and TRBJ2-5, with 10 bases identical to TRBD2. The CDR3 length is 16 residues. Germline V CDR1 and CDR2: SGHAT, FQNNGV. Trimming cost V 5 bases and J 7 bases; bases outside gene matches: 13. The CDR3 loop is CASSISGGPASATQYF. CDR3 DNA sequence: TGTGCCAGCAGCATTAGCGGGGGGCCGGCCTCAGCGACCCAGTACTTC.

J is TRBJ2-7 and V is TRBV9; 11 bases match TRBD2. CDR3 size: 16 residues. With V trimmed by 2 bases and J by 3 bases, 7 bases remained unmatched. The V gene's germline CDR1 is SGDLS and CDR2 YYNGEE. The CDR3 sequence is CASSVSGGADSYEQYF. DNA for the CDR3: TGTGCCAGCAGCGTTAGCGGGGGGGCCGACAGCTACGAGCAGTACTTC.

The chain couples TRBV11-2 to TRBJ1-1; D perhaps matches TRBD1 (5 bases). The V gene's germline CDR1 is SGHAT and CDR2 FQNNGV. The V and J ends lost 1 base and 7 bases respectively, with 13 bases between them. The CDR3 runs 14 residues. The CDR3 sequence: CASSLAAGDGEAFF. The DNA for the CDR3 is TGTGCCAGCAGCTTAGCGGCGGGGGACGGTGAAGCTTTCTTT.

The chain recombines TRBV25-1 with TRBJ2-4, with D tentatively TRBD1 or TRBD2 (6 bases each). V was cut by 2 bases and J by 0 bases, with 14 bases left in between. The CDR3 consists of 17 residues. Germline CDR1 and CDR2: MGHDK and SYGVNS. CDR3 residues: CASSEIGGGLAKNIQYF. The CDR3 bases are TGTGCCAGCAGTGAAATTGGTGGGGGGCTAGCCAAAAACATTCAGTACTTC. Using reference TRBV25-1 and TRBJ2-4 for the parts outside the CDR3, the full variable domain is EADIYQTPRYLVIGTGKKITLECSQTMGHDKMYWYQQDPGMELHLIHYSYGVNSTEKGDLSSESTVSRIRTEHFPLTLESARPSHTSQYLCASSEIGGGLAKNIQYFGAGTRLSVL.

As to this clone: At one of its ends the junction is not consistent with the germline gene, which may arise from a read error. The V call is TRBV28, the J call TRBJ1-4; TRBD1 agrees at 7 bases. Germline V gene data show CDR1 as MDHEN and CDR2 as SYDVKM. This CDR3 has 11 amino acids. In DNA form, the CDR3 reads TGTGCCAGCAGCTTACAGGGGCATTGGGGTTTT. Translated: CASSLQGHWGF.

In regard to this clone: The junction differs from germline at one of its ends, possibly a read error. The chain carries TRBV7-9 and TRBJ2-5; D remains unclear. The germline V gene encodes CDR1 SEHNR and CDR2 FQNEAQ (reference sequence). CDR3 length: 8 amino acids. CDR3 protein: CASSLGDF. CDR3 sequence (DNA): TGTGCCAGCAGCTTGGGCGACTTC.

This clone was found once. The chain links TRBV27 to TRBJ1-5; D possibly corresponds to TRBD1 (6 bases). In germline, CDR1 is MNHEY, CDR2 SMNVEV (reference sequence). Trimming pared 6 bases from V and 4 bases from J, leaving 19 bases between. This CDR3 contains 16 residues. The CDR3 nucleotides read TGTGCCAGCAGCCGGATAATGGGGGCCTCGAATCAGCCCCAGCATTTT. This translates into CASSRIMGASNQPQHF.

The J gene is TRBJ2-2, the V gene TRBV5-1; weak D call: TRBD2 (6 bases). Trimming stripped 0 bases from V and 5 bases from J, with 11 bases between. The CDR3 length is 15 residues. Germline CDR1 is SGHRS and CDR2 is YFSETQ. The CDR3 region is CASSLVSGTTGELFF. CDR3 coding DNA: TGCGCCAGCAGCTTGGTTAGCGGTACGACCGGGGAGCTGTTTTTT.

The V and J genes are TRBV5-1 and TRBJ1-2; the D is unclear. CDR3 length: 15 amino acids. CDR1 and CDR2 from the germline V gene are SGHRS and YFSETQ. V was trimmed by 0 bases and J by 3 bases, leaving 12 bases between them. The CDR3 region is CASSLDGANHYGYTF. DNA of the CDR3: TGCGCCAGCAGCTTGGATGGCGCCAACCACTATGGCTACACCTTC. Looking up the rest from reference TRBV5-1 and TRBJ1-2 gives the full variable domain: KAGVTQTPRYLIKTRGQQVTLSCSPISGHRSVSWYQQTPGQGLQFLFEYFSETQRNKGNFPGRFSGRQFSNSRSEMNVSTLELGDSALYLCASSLDGANHYGYTFGSGTRLTVV.

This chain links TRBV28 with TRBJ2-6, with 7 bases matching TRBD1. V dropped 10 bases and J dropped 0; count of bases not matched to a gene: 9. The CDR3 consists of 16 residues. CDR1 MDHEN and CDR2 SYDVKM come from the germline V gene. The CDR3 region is CATPRDSHSGANVLTF. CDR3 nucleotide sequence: TGTGCCACCCCCCGGGACAGTCACTCTGGGGCCAACGTCCTGACTTTC.

The CDR3 DNA reads TGTGCCAGTAAAGTAAGGCAGGGGGACTACGAGCAGTACTTC. This translates into CASKVRQGDYEQYF. V is TRBV19 and J is TRBJ2-7, with 7 bases aligning to TRBD1. V shed 7 bases, J shed 3 bases, and the junction held 9 bases outside the gene matches. The CDR3 totals 14 residues. The germline gives CDR1 LNHDA, CDR2 SQIVND (reference sequence).

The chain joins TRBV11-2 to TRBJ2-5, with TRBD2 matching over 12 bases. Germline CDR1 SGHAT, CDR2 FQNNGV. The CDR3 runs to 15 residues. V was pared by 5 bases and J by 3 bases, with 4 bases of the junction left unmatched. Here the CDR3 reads CASSDLAGGEETQYF. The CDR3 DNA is TGTGCCAGCAGCGACCTAGCGGGGGGGGAAGAGACCCAGTACTTC.

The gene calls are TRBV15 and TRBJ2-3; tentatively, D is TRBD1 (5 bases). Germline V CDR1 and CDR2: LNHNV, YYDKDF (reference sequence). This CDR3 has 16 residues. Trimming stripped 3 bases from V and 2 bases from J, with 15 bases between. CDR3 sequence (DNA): TGTGCCACCAGCAGTCCTGTGACAGAACACACAGATACGCAGTATTTT. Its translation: CATSSPVTEHTDTQYF.

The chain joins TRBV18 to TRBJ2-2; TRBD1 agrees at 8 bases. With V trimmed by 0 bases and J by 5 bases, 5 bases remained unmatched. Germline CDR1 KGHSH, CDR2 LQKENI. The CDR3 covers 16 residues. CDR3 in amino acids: CASSPPGQAGTGELFF. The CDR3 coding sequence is TGTGCCAGCTCACCACCGGGACAGGCGGGGACCGGGGAGCTGTTTTTT.

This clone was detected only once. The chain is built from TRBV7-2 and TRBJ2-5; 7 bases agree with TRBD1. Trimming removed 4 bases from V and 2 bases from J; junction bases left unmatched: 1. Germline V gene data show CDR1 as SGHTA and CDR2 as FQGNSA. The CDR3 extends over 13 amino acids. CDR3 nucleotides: TGTGCCAGCAGCTACAGGGGACAAGAGACCCAGTACTTC. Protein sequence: CASSYRGQETQYF.

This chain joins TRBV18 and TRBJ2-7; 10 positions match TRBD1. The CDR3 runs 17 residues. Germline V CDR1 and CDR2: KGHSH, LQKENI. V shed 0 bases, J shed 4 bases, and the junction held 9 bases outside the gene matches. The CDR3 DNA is TGTGCCAGCTCACCACCGGGTGACAGGGGGCTAAAGTACGAGCAGTACTTC. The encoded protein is CASSPPGDRGLKYEQYF.